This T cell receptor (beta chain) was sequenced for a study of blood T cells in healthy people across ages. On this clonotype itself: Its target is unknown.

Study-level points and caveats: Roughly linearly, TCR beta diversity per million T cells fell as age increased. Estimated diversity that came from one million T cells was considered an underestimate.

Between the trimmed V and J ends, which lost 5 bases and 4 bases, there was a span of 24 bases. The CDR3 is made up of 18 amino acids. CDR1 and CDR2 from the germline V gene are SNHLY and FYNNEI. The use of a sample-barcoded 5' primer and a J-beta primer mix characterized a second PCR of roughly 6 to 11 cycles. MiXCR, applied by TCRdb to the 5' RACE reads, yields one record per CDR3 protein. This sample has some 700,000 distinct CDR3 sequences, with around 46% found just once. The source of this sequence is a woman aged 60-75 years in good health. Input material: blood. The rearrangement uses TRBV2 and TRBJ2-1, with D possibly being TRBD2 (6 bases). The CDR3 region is CASSMNPRWGRRYNEQFF. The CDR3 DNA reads TGTGCCAGCAGTATGAACCCACGGTGGGGGAGGAGGTACAATGAGCAGTTCTTC.